This T cell receptor beta chain was sequenced for a study of blood T cell repertoires in COVID-19. The wider study: The United States, Italy and Spain were the sources of the acute and convalescent COVID-19 samples. From T cells, B-cell-depleted T cells, or PBMCs came the material, which was cDNA or gDNA.

Trimming cost V 0 bases and J 7 bases; bases outside gene matches: 8. Germline values: CDR1 LNHNV, CDR2 YYDKDF (reference sequence). CDR3 length: 16 residues. In the authors' workflow: How many nucleated cells were present was estimated from reference gene primer amplification. Assay: immunoSEQ multiplex PCR; the TCRdb copy retains only in-frame clones and omits some. V and J calls and clone size are copied from that table; D and trimming were computed from the DNA. The data hold 150,000 to 180,000 clones, with more than 80% observed a single time. This receptor was identified in a man aged 45-65 years with acute or convalescent COVID-19. The sample comprised peripheral blood. The rearrangement uses TRBV15 and TRBJ2-7; 11 positions agree with TRBD2. The CDR3: CATSRDNRLAGGEQYF. In DNA form, the CDR3 reads TGTGCCACCAGCAGAGATAACCGGCTAGCGGGAGGAGAGCAGTACTTC.